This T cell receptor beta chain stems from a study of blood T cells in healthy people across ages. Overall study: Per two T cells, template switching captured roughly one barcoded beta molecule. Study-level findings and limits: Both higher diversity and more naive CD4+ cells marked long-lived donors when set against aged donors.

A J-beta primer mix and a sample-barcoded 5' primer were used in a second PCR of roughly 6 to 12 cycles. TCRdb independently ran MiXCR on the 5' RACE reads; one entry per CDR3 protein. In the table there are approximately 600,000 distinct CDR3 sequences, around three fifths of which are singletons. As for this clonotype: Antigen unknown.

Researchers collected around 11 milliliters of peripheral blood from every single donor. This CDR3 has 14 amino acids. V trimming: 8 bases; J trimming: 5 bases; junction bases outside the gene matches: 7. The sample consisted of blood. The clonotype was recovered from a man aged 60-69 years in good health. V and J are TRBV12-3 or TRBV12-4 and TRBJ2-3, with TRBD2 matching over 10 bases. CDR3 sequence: CASVSGGRRDTQYF. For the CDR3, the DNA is TGTGCCAGCGTTAGCGGGGGGCGTAGAGATACGCAGTATTTT.